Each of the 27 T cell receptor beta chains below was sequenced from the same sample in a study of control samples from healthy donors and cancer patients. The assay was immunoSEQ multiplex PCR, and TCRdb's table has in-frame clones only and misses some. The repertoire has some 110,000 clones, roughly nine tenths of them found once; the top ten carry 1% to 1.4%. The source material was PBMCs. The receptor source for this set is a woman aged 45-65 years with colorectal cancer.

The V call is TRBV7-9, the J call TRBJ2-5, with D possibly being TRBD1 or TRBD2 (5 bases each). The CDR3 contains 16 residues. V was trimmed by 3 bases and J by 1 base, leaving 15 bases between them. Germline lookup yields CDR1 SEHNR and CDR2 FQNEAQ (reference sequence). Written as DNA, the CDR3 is TGTGCCAGCAGCTTTAATCCCAGGGAGAGCCAAGAGACCCAGTACTTC. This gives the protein CASSFNPRESQETQYF.

Written as DNA, the CDR3 is TGCGCCAGCAGCTTGTGGGGCAGAAGCACAGATACGCAGTATTTT. It translates to CASSLWGRSTDTQYF. V is TRBV5-1 and J is TRBJ2-3, with D maybe TRBD1 (5 bases). The germline V gene has CDR1 SGHRS and CDR2 YFSETQ. Trimming took off 1 base at V and 0 bases at J, with 9 bases between the two ends. The CDR3 has 15 residues. Combining the CDR3 with reference TRBV5-1 and TRBJ2-3 gives the whole variable domain KAGVTQTPRYLIKTRGQQVTLSCSPISGHRSVSWYQQTPGQGLQFLFEYFSETQRNKGNFPGRFSGRQFSNSRSEMNVSTLELGDSALYLCASSLWGRSTDTQYFGPGTRLTVL.

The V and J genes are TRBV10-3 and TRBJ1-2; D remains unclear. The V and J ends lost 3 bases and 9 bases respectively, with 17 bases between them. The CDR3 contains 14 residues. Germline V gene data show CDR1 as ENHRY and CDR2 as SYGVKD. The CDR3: CAISDRGLVLSYTF. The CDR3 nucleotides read TGTGCCATCAGTGACCGCGGACTGGTTTTGAGCTACACCTTC.

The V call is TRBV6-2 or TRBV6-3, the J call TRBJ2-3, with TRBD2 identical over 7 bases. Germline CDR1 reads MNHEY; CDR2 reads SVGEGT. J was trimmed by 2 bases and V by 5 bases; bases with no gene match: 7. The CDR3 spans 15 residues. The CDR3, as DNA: TGTGCCAGCAGTAGTGTCGGGACTAACACAGATACGCAGTATTTT. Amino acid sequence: CASSSVGTNTDTQYF.

The chain's CDR3 is CASSFEPGQISVTQYF. Written as DNA, the CDR3 is TGTGCCAGCAGCTTTGAACCGGGCCAGATTAGTGTTACGCAGTATTTT. The chain carries TRBV5-5 and TRBJ2-3; D gene uncertain. Trimming removed 2 bases from V and 8 bases from J, with 21 bases in between. The CDR3 totals 16 residues. CDR1 SGHKS and CDR2 YYEKEE come from the germline V gene (reference sequence).

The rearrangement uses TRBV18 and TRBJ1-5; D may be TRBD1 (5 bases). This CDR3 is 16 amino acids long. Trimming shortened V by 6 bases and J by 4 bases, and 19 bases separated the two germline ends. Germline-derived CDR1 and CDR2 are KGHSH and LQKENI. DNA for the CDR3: TGTGCCAGCTCGTATACCGGGACCAACACAAATCAGCCCCAGCATTTT. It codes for CASSYTGTNTNQPQHF.

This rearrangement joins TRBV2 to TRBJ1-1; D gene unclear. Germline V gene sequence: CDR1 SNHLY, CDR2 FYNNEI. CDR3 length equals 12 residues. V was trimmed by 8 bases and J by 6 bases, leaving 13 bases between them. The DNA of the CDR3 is TGTGCCAGCTATATGCGTGTCGCTGAAGCTTTCTTT. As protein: CASYMRVAEAFF.

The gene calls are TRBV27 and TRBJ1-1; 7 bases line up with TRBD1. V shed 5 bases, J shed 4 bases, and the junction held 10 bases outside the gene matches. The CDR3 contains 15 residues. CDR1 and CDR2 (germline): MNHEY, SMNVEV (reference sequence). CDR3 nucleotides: TGTGCCAGCAGTCTCAGACAGGGTTCGGGCACTGAAGCTTTCTTT. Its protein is CASSLRQGSGTEAFF.

In DNA form, the CDR3 reads TGTGCCAGCAGTGCACAGGGGAATGGGAATCAGCCCCAGCATTTT. It codes for CASSAQGNGNQPQHF. This chain uses TRBV2 with TRBJ1-5, with TRBD1 matching 7 bases. V dropped 4 bases and J dropped 4; count of bases not matched to a gene: 7. Looked up from germline, CDR1 is SNHLY and CDR2 is FYNNEI. The CDR3 is made up of 15 amino acids.

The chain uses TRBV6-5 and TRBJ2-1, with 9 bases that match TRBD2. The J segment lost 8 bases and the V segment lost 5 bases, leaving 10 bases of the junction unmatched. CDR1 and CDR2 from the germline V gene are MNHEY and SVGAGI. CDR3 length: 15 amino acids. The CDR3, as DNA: TGTGCCAGCAGTCGAGCGGGAGGTCTCTGGGATGAGCAGTTCTTC. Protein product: CASSRAGGLWDEQFF.

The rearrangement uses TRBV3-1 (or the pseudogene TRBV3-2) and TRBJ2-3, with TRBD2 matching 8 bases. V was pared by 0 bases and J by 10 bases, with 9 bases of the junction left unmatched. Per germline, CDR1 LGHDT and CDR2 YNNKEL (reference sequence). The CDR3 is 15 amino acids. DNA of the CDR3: TGTGCCAGCAGCCAAGATTATATGGCGGGAGGAGCGCAGTATTTT. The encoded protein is CASSQDYMAGGAQYF.

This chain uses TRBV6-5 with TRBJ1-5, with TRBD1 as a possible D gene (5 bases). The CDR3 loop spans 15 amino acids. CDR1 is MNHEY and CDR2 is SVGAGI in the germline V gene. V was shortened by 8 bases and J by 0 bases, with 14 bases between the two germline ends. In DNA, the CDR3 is TGTGCCAGCCGCCTGGGGCAGACTAGCAATCAGCCCCAGCATTTT. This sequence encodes CASRLGQTSNQPQHF.

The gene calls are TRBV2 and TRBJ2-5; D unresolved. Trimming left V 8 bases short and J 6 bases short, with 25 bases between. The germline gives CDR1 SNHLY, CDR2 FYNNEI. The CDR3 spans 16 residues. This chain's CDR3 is CASGSSQNRAAKTQYF. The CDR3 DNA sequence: TGTGCCAGCGGATCCTCACAGAACCGGGCCGCGAAGACCCAGTACTTC.

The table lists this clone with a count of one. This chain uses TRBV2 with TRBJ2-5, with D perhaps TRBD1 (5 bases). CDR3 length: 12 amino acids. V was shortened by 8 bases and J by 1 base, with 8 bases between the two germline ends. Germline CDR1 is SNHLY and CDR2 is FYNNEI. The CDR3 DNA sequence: TGTGCCAGCGGACACCTCCAAGAGACCCAGTACTTC. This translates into CASGHLQETQYF.

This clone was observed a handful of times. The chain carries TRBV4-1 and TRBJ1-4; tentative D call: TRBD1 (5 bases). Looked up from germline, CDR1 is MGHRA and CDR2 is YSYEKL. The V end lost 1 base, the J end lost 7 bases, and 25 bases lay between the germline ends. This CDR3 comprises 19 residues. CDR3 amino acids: CASSQVPRSRDGALEKLFF. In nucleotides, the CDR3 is TGCGCCAGCAGCCAAGTCCCTCGGAGCCGGGACGGGGCTCTTGAAAAACTGTTTTTT.

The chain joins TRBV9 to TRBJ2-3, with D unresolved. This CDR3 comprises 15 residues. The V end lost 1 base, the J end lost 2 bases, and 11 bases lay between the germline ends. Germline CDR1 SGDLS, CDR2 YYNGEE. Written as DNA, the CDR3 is TGTGCCAGCAGCGTAAACTCTCCAATCACAGATACGCAGTATTTT. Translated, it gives CASSVNSPITDTQYF.

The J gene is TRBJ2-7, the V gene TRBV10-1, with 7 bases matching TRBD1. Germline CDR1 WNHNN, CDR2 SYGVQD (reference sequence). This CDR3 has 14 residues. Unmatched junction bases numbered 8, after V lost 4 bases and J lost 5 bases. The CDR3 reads CASSGTGALDEQYF. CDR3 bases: TGCGCCAGCAGTGGGACAGGAGCTCTGGACGAGCAGTACTTC.

The CDR3, as DNA: TGTGCCAGCCTGCTAGGACAACCGGATGGCTACACCTTC. It codes for CASLLGQPDGYTF. The chain employs TRBV6-5 and TRBJ1-2; a possible D gene is TRBD1 (5 bases). Between the trimmed V and J ends, which lost 8 bases and 6 bases, there was a span of 16 bases. The germline V gene has CDR1 MNHEY and CDR2 SVGAGI. This CDR3 has 13 residues.

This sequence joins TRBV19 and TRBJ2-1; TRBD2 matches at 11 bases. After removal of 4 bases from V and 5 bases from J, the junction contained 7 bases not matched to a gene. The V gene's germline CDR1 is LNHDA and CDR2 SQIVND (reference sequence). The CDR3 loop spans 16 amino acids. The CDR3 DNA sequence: TGTGCCAGTAGTACCCTAGTAGCGGGAGGGGACAATGAGCAGTTCTTC. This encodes CASSTLVAGGDNEQFF.

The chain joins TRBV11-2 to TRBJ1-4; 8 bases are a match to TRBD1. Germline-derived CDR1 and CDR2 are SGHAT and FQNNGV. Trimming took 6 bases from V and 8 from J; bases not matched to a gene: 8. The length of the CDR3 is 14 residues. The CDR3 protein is CASSYDRGKEKLFF. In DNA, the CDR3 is TGTGCCAGCAGTTACGACAGGGGAAAGGAAAAACTGTTTTTT.

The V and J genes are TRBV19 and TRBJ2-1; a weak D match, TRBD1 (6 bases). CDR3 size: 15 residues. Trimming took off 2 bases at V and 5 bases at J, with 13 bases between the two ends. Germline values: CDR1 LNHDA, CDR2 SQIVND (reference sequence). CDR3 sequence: CASSISPNRDNEQFF. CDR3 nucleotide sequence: TGTGCCAGTAGTATATCCCCCAACAGGGACAATGAGCAGTTCTTC. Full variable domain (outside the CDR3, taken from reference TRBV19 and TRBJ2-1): DGGITQSPKYLFRKEGQNVTLSCEQNLNHDAMYWYRQDPGQGLRLIYYSQIVNDFQKGDIAEGYSVSREKKESFPLTVTSAQKNPTAFYLCASSISPNRDNEQFFGPGTRLTVL.

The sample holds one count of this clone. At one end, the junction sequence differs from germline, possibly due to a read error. DNA for the CDR3: TGTGCCTGGAGTGTTAGCGGGAGCTCCTCCGAGCAGTACTTC. Protein sequence: CAWSVSGSSSEQYF. The chain uses TRBV30 and TRBJ2-7; 9 nucleotides line up with TRBD2. The CDR3 covers 14 residues. Germline assignment: CDR1 GTSNPN and CDR2 SVGIG (reference sequence).

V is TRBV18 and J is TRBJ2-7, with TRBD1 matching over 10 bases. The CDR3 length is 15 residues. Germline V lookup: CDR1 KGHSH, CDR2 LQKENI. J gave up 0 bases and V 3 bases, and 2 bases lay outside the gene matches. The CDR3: CASSPGQGSSYEQYF. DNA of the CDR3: TGTGCCAGCTCACCGGGACAGGGGAGCTCCTACGAGCAGTACTTC. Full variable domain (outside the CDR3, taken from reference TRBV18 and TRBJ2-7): NAGVMQNPRHLVRRRGQEARLRCSPMKGHSHVYWYRQLPEEGLKFMVYLQKENIIDESGMPKERFSAEFPKEGPSILRIQQVVRGDSAAYFCASSPGQGSSYEQYFGPGTRLTVT.

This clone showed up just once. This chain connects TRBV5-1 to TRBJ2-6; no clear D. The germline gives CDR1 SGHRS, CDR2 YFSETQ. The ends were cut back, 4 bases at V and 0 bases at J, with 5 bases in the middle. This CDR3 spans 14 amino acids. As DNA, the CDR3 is TGCGCCAGCAGCCGCGTCTCTGGGGCCAACGTCCTGACTTTC. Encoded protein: CASSRVSGANVLTF.

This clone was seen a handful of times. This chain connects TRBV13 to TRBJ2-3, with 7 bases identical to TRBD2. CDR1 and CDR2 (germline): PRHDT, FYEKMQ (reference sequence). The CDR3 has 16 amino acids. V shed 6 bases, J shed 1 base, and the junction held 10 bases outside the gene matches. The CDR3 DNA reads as TGTGCCAGCAGTTCGCGATGGGACTACCGCACAGATACGCAGTATTTT. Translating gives CASSSRWDYRTDTQYF.

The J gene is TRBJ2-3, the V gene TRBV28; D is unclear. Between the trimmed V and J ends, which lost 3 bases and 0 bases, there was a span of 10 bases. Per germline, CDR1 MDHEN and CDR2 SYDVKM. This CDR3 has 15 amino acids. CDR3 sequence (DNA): TGTGCCAGCAGTTTTTGGCAAACCAGCACAGATACGCAGTATTTT. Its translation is CASSFWQTSTDTQYF.

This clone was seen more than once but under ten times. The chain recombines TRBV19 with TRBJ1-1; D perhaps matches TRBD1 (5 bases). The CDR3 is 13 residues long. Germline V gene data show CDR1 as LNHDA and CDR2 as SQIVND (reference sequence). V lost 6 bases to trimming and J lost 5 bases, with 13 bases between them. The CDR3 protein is CASSGDPTTEAFF. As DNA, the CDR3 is TGTGCCAGTAGCGGGGACCCGACGACTGAAGCTTTCTTT. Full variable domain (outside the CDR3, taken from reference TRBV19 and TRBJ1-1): DGGITQSPKYLFRKEGQNVTLSCEQNLNHDAMYWYRQDPGQGLRLIYYSQIVNDFQKGDIAEGYSVSREKKESFPLTVTSAQKNPTAFYLCASSGDPTTEAFFGQGTRLTVV.